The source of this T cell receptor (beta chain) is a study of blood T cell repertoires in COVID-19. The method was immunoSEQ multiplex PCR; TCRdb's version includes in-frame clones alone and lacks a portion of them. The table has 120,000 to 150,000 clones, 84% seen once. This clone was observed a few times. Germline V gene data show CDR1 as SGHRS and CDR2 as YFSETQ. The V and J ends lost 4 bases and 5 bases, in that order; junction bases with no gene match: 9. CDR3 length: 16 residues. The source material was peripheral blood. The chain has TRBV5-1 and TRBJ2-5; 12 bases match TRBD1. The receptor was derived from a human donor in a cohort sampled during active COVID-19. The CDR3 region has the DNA TGCGCCAGCAGCATTACGGGACAGGGGGCGAAGGAGACCCAGTACTTC. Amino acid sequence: CASSITGQGAKETQYF. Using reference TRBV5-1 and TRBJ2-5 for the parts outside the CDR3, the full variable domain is KAGVTQTPRYLIKTRGQQVTLSCSPISGHRSVSWYQQTPGQGLQFLFEYFSETQRNKGNFPGRFSGRQFSNSRSEMNVSTLELGDSALYLCASSITGQGAKETQYFGPGTRLLVL.